This T cell receptor (beta chain) originates from a study of beta chain features in type 1 diabetes. This clone was picked up a small number of times. Additional DNA sequences in this sample encode the identical CDR3. Every isolated RNA sample was fully reverse transcribed, so sequencing captured expressed TCRB transcripts. The method was immunoSEQ multiplex PCR; TCRdb's version includes in-frame clones alone and lacks a portion of them. The table has 680,000 or so clones, roughly a sixth seen once. Germline CDR1 and CDR2: SNHLY and FYNNEI. V was pared by 4 bases and J by 7 bases, with 5 bases between. The CDR3 loop spans 11 amino acids.

Sequenced: naive CD4+ T cells from blood. The receptor's source is a young man in good health. The rearrangement links TRBV2 to TRBJ2-1; D is ambiguous. In nucleotides, the CDR3 is TGTGCCAGCAGTGTGTTGAATGAGCAGTTCTTC. The encoded protein is CASSVLNEQFF.